This TCR beta chain emerged from a study of response to subunit inactivated influenza vaccine. Broader study findings: Few additional T cells are recruited per seasonal influenza vaccination, authors suggested.

Of note for this clonotype: The target antigen is unknown.

TCRdb recomputed calls from the RT-PCR reads with MiXCR, one row per CDR3 protein. The sample lists 540,000 or so distinct CDR3 sequences, over 10% seen once, with under 15% in the top ten. The source was PBMCs from blood, collected 45 days after vaccination. The receptor's source is a man over 45 who received an inactivated influenza vaccine.

DNA of the CDR3: TGTGCCAGCAGCCCCGGGCCAGGAGGGAACTATGGCTACACCTTC. It encodes CASSPGPGGNYGYTF. The J gene is TRBJ1-2, the V gene TRBV5-6; D gene uncertain. The CDR3 contains 15 residues. V was pared by 4 bases and J by 2 bases, with 15 bases between. CDR1 and CDR2 from the germline V gene are SGHDT and YYEEEE. The full variable domain, in which reference TRBV5-6 and TRBJ1-2 provide the parts outside the CDR3, is DAGVTQSPTHLIKTRGQQVTLRCSPKSGHDTVSWYQQALGQGPQFIFQYYEEEERQRGNFPDRFSGHQFPNYSSELNVNALLLGDSALYLCASSPGPGGNYGYTFGSGTRLTVV.